This TCR beta chain was recorded in a study of T cell repertoires in cytomegalovirus infection (dated by TCRdb to the late 2010s). With respect to the entire study: Recently identified HLA-C-restricted CMV epitopes, whose presentation resists viral immunomodulation, were targeted by peptide stimulations together with well-studied HLA-B-restricted epitopes. Donor HLA type was relevant to the analysis, as public TCR beta signatures indicated carriage of CMV infection together with the matching HLA type.

The CDR3, cysteine through phenylalanine, is 14 amino acids long. The retained sequence is limited to the CDR3, 42 bases, with the frame set at the first base. V loses 1 base at its end and J loses 6 bases; junction bases beyond the gene matches: 4. CDR1 and CDR2 are drawn from the germline V gene (reference sequence): LNHDA, SQIVND. The treatment or condition label on this specimen signifies: in vitro stimulation with specific CMV peptide epitopes to enrich CMV-specific T cells. The paper as a whole reports these results and caveats: In both this cohort and an independent roughly 350-donor cohort, the cumulative frequency of public TCR beta family members distinguished carriers of CMV infection plus the relevant HLA type. In the ex vivo response, HLA-C-restricted CMV-specific TCR beta clonotypes were dominant, and in two of eight donors the single most frequent clonotype came from this HLA-C-restricted group.

The sequencing machine was an Illumina HiSeq 1500. TCRdb trimmed the raw reads at Q25, called clones with MiXCR and kept productive beta chains. For every CDR3 protein sequence, its rows merge into one entry that carries the most common genes and DNA. This sample has around 120,000 distinct CDR3 sequences in its table, and under 55% of those were observed once. The ten largest make up around 70% of the sample. In regard to this clonotype: The clone's antigen remains unknown. No per-base quality is available; no much larger clone lies one base away.

The sequencing here drew on CD8+ T cells from cultured PBMCs, taken from culture after CMV antigen stimulation. The TCR comes from a human donor in good health (CMV status not recorded). Some clones in this sample may be carry-over from other donors' samples. The receptor chain draws on TRBV19 and TRBJ2-7, with 9 middle bases fitting TRBD1. The sequenced DNA: TGTGCCAGTAGTATAGGGGGACAGGGCGGCGAGCAGTACTTC. This encodes CASSIGGQGGEQYF.